Reported below is one T cell receptor (beta chain). The data originate from a study of T cell responses to AZD1222 COVID-19 vaccine. The V and J ends lost 5 bases and 6 bases respectively, with 16 bases between them. This CDR3 region has 14 residues. CDR1 is MNHEY, CDR2 SMNVEV, per germline (reference sequence). Libraries were prepared by immunoSEQ multiplex PCR; TCRdb keeps only in-frame clonotypes and omits some of them. The sample carries around 130,000 clones, 89% recorded once. The starting material was peripheral blood, obtained on day 0 of AZD1222 vaccination. The gene calls are TRBV27 and TRBJ1-2; possibly TRBD1 for D (6 bases). The TCR sequence derives from an adult in good health. The CDR3: CASSPGQSWDGYTF. Written as DNA, the CDR3 is TGTGCCAGCAGTCCCGGACAGTCTTGGGATGGCTACACCTTC.